This TCR beta chain derives from a study of cytomegalovirus exposure and HLA in healthy donors (dated by TCRdb to about 2017). Notes on the research overall: An earlier analysis of some 550 of the donors reported 250 to 350 Gb of sequence data and roughly 110 million unique TCR beta sequences from 150 million to 200 million T cells. Roughly 5 DR-DQ haplotypes were handled as single units for association and clustering because linkage in the cohort was strong. In addition to the first cohort of 666 subjects, a separate validation cohort of approximately 120 different subjects was used. The aim of the study was to test whether cataloging public T cell receptors could identify signatures of past pathogen exposure. The T cell repertoires of around 730 subjects were profiled by immunosequencing and related to cytomegalovirus serostatus. The number of donors typed differed by locus, with about 629-640 for A, B, C, DRB1 and DQB1, 522 for DQA1, 600 to 610 for DPA1, and some 470 for DPB1. Class I and class II HLA loci were covered by the typing at four-digit resolution. About 310 gigabases of sequencing data and tens of millions of unique TCR sequences were included in an early release covering about 620 HLA-typed donors. Across some 400 genotyped donors of the cohort, an average of about 250,000 unique TCR beta nucleotide sequences per donor were sequenced, and 15% to 20% of those sequences were non-productive. Of the roughly 390 genotyped donors, 81% were placed in the genetic ancestry cluster associated with self-reported Caucasian donors. In the later analysis, no new phenotypic data were used to find candidate immune exposures; instead, reliance was placed on TCR beta sequences and their occurrence across donors. A later analysis re-analyzed previously published TCR beta repertoires from about 600 donors and added high-resolution HLA genotyping to study TCR occurrence patterns. All discovery cohort repertoires had been generated on a single sequencing platform. Donor age, sex, ethnicity and CMV serostatus were compiled alongside the repertoire data. To predict cytomegalovirus infection status, the study combined high-throughput TCR immunosequencing, statistical association of individual TCRs with disease status, and machine learning. To decide whether each TCR beta V gene segment behaved as functional or pseudogenic, an earlier analysis of 587 of the donors relied on high-throughput TCR beta sequencing. In a later genetic analysis, genome-wide SNP genotypes for about three fifths of the roughly 670 donors were used, and that subset was treated as a discovery cohort.

CDR3 length: 14 amino acids, cysteine to phenylalanine. Only the CDR3 region is kept as DNA, spanning 42 bases read in frame from base 1. Sequences MNHEY (CDR1) and SVGAGI (CDR2) are obtained from the germline V gene. After removal of 2 bases from V and 5 bases from J, the junction retains 6 bases not matched to a gene. The library came from the immunoSEQ multiplex PCR assay. A mixture of 60 forward primers for TCR Vbeta segments and 13 reverse primers for TCR Jbeta segments was used in the multiplex PCR. The CDR3 region of rearranged TCR beta genes was amplified from genomic DNA by a multiplex PCR assay. Amplified TCR beta libraries were sequenced as 87-base-pair reads on the Illumina HiSeq System. From the authors' description of their analysis: Across the 600 to 700 repertoires, a later analysis counted 80 million or so unique TCR beta chains, about 10 million of which were shared by at least two donors. To remove PCR and sequencing errors, raw reads were error-corrected and collapsed into unique sequences using a nearest-neighbor algorithm that merged closely related sequences. CDR3 sequences were aligned to IMGT reference sequences to assign V, D and J gene segments. For a sequence to be retained, at least a six-nucleotide match to both a V gene segment and a J gene segment was required. A rearrangement was called productive if the CDR3 had no stop codons and remained in frame with V and J, and every other rearrangement was called non-productive. Following IMGT convention, CDR3 was defined as the stretch from the second conserved V-encoded cysteine up to the conserved J-encoded phenylalanine. Sequences without an unambiguous match to a single V gene segment were excluded from the earlier analysis of 587 of the donors. An earlier analysis of over 450 of the donors classified V segments as functional when productive rearrangements were above 56.7% and as segregating when the standard deviation between donors was above 5%. To diagnose cytomegalovirus status from the catalog of TCR beta chain sequences, a statistical classification framework was built. A later analysis assigned V and J genes by comparing TCR nucleotide sequences with IMGT/GENE-DB human TR gene sequences. The TCRdist pipeline was used in a later analysis to assign CDR3 sequences and most-parsimonious VDJ recombination scenarios. A later analysis defined each TCR beta chain by its CDR3 amino acid sequence plus V-gene family, and excluded reads lacking a unique V-gene family. A later analysis removed 450 to 600 highly shared, low-generation-probability nucleotide sequences to deal with suspected cross-contamination and a sequencing artifact. In a later analysis, a clonal expansion index was calculated for each public chain from normalized within-repertoire ranks of inferred template counts. In a later analysis, generation probabilities were computed with a VDJ recombination model fitted to out-of-frame rearrangements, and the resulting probabilities were checked against IGoR. In a later analysis, TCR-TCR, TCR-HLA and TCR-CMV co-occurrence was scored with hypergeometric tests, and a repertoire-size bias correction was applied to TCR pairs. A later analysis estimated false discovery rates by permuting HLA or CMV assignments 20 times. In a later analysis, co-occurring TCRs were grouped using DBSCAN, with TCRdist sequence similarity added in when clustering inside HLA-allele-positive subsets. Repertoires with fewer than 30,000 or more than 120,000 public chains were left out of co-occurrence clustering, as were several repertoires with anomalous nucleotide sharing. Here the immuneACCESS table is served through TCRdb, limited to in-frame sequences with V and J called. Missing clones are a known gap in these copies; in checked studies unresolved V genes cover under half, and the rest lacks a known reason. V and J calls and clone size come straight from that table; D and trimming were deduced from the DNA. Within this sample are about 110,000 clones, with roughly 68% of them counted one time only. The top ten constitute roughly 2.4% of the sample.

The cohort consisted of 600 to 700 healthy bone marrow donors. All cohort members were sampled while nominally healthy, although unrecorded immune exposures were likely present. The donor tested CMV seronegative and was one of the 352 seronegative cohort members. A peripheral blood sample was collected from each donor, and TCR beta sequencing was performed on peripheral blood mononuclear cells. The Qiagen DNeasy Blood Extraction Kit was used to extract genomic DNA from the blood cell samples. This clone was seen only a few times. Its target antigen remains unknown. Base quality data are lacking; no much larger clone is found one base away. General study outcomes and caveats: In both the original and validation cohorts, the classifier was reported to diagnose cytomegalovirus status with high specificity and sensitivity. A further reported finding was that TCR beta sequences accurately predicted the HLA-A and HLA-B alleles for most subjects in the first cohort. A few of the identified cytomegalovirus-associated TCR beta chains were confirmed in vitro to be specific for cytomegalovirus antigens. While some public TCRs were present in many individuals, most TCR sequences turned up only very rarely across donors. In a later analysis, TCR association rates were found to vary across HLA loci, with the most associated TCRs seen for DRB1 alleles and the fewest for HLA-C alleles. Linkage disequilibrium might explain the correlated functional status among segregating V segments, but an unknown experimental factor could not be excluded. A later analysis reported that several top co-occurrence clusters appeared linked to parvovirus B19, influenza, CMV and Epstein-Barr virus. V-gene and J-gene trimming of TCR beta chains was associated with a missense DCLRE1C variant in a later genetic analysis, and the association was replicated in an independent cohort. Roughly uniform sequencing depth across donors was assumed in presence/absence analyses, although this assumption may not hold. A group of highly shared sequence variants was considered likely to be a technical artifact of the sequencing pipeline. According to the authors, the approach could potentially be generalized to other disease states and immunological phenotypes. According to a later analysis, most CMV-associated TCR beta chains appeared to be HLA-restricted, and the HLA associations seemed to be driven largely by CMV exposure. The 87-base-pair reads could not distinguish some IMGT-functional V segments, including TRBV6-2 and TRBV6-3, so those segments were excluded. A total of 150 to 200 TCR beta chains were listed by the study as associated with cytomegalovirus. HLA typing was unavailable for some donors at each locus, so association tests used only the typed subset. Compared with the 666-donor mean, donors in an Asian-associated ancestry cluster had fewer N-insertions in productive TCRs, according to a later genetic analysis. Because counts were too low, approximately 15 rarely observed V segments, including chromosome 9 orphons, were excluded from the earlier analysis of 587 of the donors. Immune exposure information for the cohort was limited to CMV serostatus. Strong co-occurrence of HLA alleles, especially DR and DQ, made assigning TCR associations to individual alleles difficult. This cohort had only TCR beta chains sequenced, and the lack of alpha or paired-chain data limited which features could be detected. At a false discovery rate of 0.05, a later analysis linked under 20,000 TCR beta sequences to specific HLA alleles. In a later analysis, HLA-associated TCR beta chains were found to be more clonally expanded and to have lower generation probabilities than equally common non-associated chains. An earlier analysis of roughly 570 of the donors showed that most TCR beta V segments appeared in productive rearrangements either about 87% or about 30% of the time, which broadly matched IMGT annotations.

The receptor chain draws on TRBV6-5 and TRBJ2-7; 7 bases in between match TRBD1. Material: PBMCs. The receptor was isolated from a woman in her 30s in good health and CMV-seronegative. The CDR3 is CASSYVDRAHEQYF. The nucleotides read TGTGCCAGCAGTTACGTCGACAGGGCCCACGAGCAGTACTTC.